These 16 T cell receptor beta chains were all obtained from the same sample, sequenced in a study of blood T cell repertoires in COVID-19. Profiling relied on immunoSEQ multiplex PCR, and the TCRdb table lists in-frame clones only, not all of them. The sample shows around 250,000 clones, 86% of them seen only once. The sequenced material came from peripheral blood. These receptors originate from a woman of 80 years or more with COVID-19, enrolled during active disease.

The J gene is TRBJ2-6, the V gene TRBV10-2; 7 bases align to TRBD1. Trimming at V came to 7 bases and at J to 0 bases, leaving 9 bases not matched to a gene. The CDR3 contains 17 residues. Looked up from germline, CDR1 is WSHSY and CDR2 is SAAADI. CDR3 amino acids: CASTGQDRVSGANVLTF. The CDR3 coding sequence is TGCGCCAGCACCGGACAGGACCGAGTCTCTGGGGCCAACGTCCTGACTTTC.

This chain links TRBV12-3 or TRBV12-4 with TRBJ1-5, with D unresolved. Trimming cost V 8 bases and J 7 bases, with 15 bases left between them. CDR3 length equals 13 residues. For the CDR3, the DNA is TGTGCCAGCTCGGCCGGGTCAAACCAGCCCCAGCATTTT. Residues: CASSAGSNQPQHF.

Written as DNA, the CDR3 is TGTGCCAGCAGTTCTCTAGCGGGGACTAGCACAGATACGCAGTATTTT. As protein: CASSSLAGTSTDTQYF. V and J are TRBV27 and TRBJ2-3; TRBD2 aligns across 9 bases. Trimming took 4 bases from V and 0 from J; bases not matched to a gene: 5. Germline V lookup: CDR1 MNHEY, CDR2 SMNVEV (reference sequence). The CDR3 is 16 residues long.

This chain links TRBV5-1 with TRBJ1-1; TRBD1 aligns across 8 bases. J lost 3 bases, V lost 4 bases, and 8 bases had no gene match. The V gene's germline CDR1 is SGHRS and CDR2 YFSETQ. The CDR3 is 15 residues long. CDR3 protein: CASSAGQGGDTEAFF. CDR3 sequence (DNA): TGCGCCAGCAGCGCCGGACAGGGAGGAGACACTGAAGCTTTCTTT.

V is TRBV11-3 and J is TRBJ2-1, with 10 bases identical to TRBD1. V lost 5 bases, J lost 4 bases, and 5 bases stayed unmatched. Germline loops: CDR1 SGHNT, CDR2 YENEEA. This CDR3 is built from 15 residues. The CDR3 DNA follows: TGTGCCAGCAGCCCCGGACAGGGGGTTTACAATGAGCAGTTCTTC. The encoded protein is CASSPGQGVYNEQFF.

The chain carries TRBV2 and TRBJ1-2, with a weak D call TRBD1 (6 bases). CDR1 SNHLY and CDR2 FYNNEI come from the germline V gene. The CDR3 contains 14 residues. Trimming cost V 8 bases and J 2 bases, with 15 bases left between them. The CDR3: CASGKDSMNYGYTF. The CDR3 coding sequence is TGTGCCAGCGGGAAGGACAGCATGAACTATGGCTACACCTTC.

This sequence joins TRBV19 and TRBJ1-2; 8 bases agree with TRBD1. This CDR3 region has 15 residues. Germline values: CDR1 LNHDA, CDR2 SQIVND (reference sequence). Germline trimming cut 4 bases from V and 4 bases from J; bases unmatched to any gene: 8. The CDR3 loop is CASSTTGGGGYGYTF. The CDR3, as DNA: TGTGCCAGTAGTACCACAGGGGGGGGAGGCTATGGCTACACCTTC. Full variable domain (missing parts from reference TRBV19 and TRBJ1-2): DGGITQSPKYLFRKEGQNVTLSCEQNLNHDAMYWYRQDPGQGLRLIYYSQIVNDFQKGDIAEGYSVSREKKESFPLTVTSAQKNPTAFYLCASSTTGGGGYGYTFGSGTRLTVV.

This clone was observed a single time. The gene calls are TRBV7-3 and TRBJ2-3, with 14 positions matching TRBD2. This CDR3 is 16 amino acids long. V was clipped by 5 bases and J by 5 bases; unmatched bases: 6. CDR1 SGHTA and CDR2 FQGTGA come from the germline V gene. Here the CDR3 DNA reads TGTGCCAGCAGCCGCTCCGGGACTAGCGGGGGAGATACGCAGTATTTT. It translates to CASSRSGTSGGDTQYF.

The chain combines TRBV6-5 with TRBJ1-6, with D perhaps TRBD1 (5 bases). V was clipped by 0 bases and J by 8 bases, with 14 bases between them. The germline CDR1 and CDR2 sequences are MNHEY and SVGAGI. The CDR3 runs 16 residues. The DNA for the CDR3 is TGTGCCAGCAGTTACTCGAATCGGAGGGGTGATTCACCCCTCCACTTT. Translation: CASSYSNRRGDSPLHF.

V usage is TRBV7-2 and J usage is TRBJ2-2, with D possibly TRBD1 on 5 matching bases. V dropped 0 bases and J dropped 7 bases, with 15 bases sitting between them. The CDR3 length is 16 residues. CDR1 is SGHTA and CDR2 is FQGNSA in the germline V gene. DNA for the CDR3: TGTGCCAGCAGCTTAGCACGGGCAGGGATAGACGGGGAGCTGTTTTTT. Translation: CASSLARAGIDGELFF.

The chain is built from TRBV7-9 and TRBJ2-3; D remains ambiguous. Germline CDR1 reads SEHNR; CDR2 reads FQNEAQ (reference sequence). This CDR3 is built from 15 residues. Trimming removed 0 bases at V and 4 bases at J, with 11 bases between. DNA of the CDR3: TGTGCCAGCAGCTTAGCGACCAACCGGGCAGATACGCAGTATTTT. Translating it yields CASSLATNRADTQYF.

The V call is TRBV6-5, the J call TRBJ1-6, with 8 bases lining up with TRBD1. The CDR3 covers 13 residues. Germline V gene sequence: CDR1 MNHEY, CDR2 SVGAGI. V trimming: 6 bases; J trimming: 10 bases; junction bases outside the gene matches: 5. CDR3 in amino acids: CASSQGARSPLHF. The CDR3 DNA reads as TGTGCCAGCAGCCAGGGGGCGCGCTCACCCCTCCACTTT.

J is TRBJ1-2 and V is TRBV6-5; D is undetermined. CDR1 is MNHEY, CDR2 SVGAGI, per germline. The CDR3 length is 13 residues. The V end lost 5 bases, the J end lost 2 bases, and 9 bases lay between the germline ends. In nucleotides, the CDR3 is TGTGCCAGCAGTCCTGATCAGAACTATGGCTACACCTTC. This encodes CASSPDQNYGYTF.

CDR3 nucleotide sequence: TGTGCCAGCAGCCCAGAGACGGGATCAGGCACAGATACGCAGTATTTT. As protein: CASSPETGSGTDTQYF. The chain links TRBV3-1 (or the pseudogene TRBV3-2) to TRBJ2-3, with a tentative D call TRBD2 (5 bases). V was shortened by 4 bases and J by 1 base, with 15 bases between the two germline ends. The germline CDR1 and CDR2 sequences are LGHDT and YNNKEL (reference sequence). The CDR3 spans 16 residues.

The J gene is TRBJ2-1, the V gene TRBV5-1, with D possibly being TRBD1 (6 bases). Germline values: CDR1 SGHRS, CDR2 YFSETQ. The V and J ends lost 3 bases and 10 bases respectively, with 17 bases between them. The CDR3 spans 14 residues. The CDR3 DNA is TGCGCCAGCAGCTCGACACAGGGTCCGGGGGAGCAGTTCTTC. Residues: CASSSTQGPGEQFF.

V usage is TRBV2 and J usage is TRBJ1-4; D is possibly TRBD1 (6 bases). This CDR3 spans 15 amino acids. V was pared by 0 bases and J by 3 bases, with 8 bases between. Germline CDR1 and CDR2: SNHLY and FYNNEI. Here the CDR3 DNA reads TGTGCCAGCAGTGAAGCGGGGGCAGCTAATGAAAAACTGTTTTTT. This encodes CASSEAGAANEKLFF.